The clone carrying this T cell receptor beta chain was seen only a few times. Deletions cut 1 base from V and 6 bases from J, with 9 bases between. The CDR3 is 14 residues long. Germline CDR1 is SEHNR and CDR2 is FQNEAQ (reference sequence). The sample comes from a study of identical twins. TCRdb processed the 5' RACE reads anew with MiXCR; each CDR3 protein has one entry. The table lists around 230,000 distinct CDR3 sequences, over 8% of them singletons, with around 5.1% in the top ten. The TCR comes from a woman aged 18 to 35 in good health. The sequenced material came from memory (CD45RO+) T cells sorted from blood. The V and J genes are TRBV7-9 and TRBJ2-2; D remains ambiguous. CDR3 protein: CASSLVAAPGELFF. CDR3 bases: TGTGCCAGCAGCTTAGTGGCGGCGCCCGGGGAGCTGTTTTTT.